This T cell receptor beta chain was profiled in a study of T cells in Graves' hyperthyroidism and ophthalmopathy. Any patient presenting with uncontrolled infection, other autoimmune disease, pregnancy or lactation was left out. RNA transcripts yielded amplified TCR beta CDR3 regions. Primed by the HTBI set, a first-round RT-PCR was run on the TCR CDR3. TCRdb ran MiXCR on the multiplex PCR reads and lists one entry per CDR3 protein. The data show roughly 400,000 distinct CDR3 sequences, with 11% to 15% seen just once and 25% to 30% held by the top ten. Germline V gene data show CDR1 as DFQATT and CDR2 as SNEGSKA (reference sequence). This CDR3 spans 12 amino acids. The junction had 6 bases not matched to a gene; V was cut back by 6 bases and J by 6 bases. This clonotype showed up just a few times. Its antigen remains unidentified. Findings and caveats of the study: Among thyroid clonotypes expanded above 0.001, most also appeared in blood.

J is TRBJ2-7 and V is TRBV20-1; 9 nucleotides align to TRBD2. This receptor was taken from a man in his fifties or sixties with Graves' ophthalmopathy. Sequencing input: blood. The CDR3 loop is CSAPGLAGEQYF. Written as DNA, the CDR3 is TGCAGTGCGCCGGGACTAGCTGGCGAGCAGTACTTC.